This T cell receptor beta chain was documented in a study of a mutant IDH1 vaccine in newly diagnosed glioma. Study as a whole: The patients received vaccinations eight times, in weeks 1, 3, 5, 7, 11, 15, 19 and 23. The sex distribution of treated patients was about 62% male and about 40% female, with a mean age of roughly 40 years. Patients previously underwent radiotherapy, temozolomide, or both, and most underwent both. Study-level results: There were vaccine-induced immune responses in 90% to 95% of the patients.

Using immunoSEQ multiplex PCR, the repertoire was profiled, and TCRdb retains in-frame clones only, with some absent. The table lists about 82,000 clones, 85% of them singletons, with roughly 2.2% in the top ten. Per germline, CDR1 SGHTA and CDR2 FQGNSA. This CDR3 is built from 14 residues. Trimming stripped 5 bases from V and 1 base from J, with 10 bases between. Regarding time point: week 23, last vaccination. Every single dose of the vaccine, 300 ug of mutant IDH1 20-mer peptide, came with topical imiquimod. This clone was recorded a few times. Its antigen is not identified. The sequence was collected from a man younger than 45 with glioma. Some clones in this sample may be carry-over from other donors' samples. The sample was PBMCs, taken from a glioma patient whose treatment included an IDH1 peptide vaccine. J is TRBJ2-3 and V is TRBV7-2; D not resolved. The CDR3 nucleotides are TGTGCCAGCAGCCTGAACCCTGGCACAGATACGCAGTATTTT. Protein product: CASSLNPGTDTQYF.